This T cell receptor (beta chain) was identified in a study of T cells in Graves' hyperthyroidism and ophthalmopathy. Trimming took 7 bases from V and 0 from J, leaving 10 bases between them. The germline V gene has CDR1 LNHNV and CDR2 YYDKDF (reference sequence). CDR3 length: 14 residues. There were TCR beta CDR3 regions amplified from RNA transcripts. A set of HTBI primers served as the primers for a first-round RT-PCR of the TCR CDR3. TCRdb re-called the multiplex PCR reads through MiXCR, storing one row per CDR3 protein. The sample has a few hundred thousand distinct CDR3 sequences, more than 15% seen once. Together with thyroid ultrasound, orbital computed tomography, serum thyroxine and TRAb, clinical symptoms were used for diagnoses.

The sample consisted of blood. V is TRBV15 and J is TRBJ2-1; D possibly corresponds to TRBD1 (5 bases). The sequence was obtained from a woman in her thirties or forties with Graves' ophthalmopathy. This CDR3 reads CATKTVNSYNEQFF. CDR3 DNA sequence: TGTGCCACCAAGACAGTAAACTCCTACAATGAGCAGTTCTTC.